This T cell receptor beta chain was identified during a study of shared clonotypes between healthy human individuals. The overall study: CD8 memory received one plate per donor, CD8 naive two, CD4 memory three and CD4 naive three.

This CDR3 is built from 16 residues. The germline V gene encodes CDR1 SGHRS and CDR2 YFSETQ. The ends were cut back, 3 bases at V and 4 bases at J, with 20 bases in the middle. Subsets obtained from CD4+ cells comprised CD45RA+ naive and CD45RA-negative memory cells. Sequencing was at deep level. Sequencing used immunoSEQ multiplex PCR; TCRdb keeps in-frame clones, though not all of them. The sample carries more than 2,000,000 clones, approximately 93% recorded once. The V and J genes are TRBV5-1 and TRBJ2-7; D unresolved. This receptor was identified in a man between 18 and 35 years old in good health. Some clones in this sample may be carry-over from other donors' samples. Material: naive CD4+ T cells from PBMCs. Specified subset: CD45RA+ positively selected. The DNA for the CDR3 is TGCGCCAGCAGCTCCCTCCCTGGGCCCGGAAGTTACGAGCAGTACTTC. Translation: CASSSLPGPGSYEQYF. Full variable domain (outside the CDR3, taken from reference TRBV5-1 and TRBJ2-7): KAGVTQTPRYLIKTRGQQVTLSCSPISGHRSVSWYQQTPGQGLQFLFEYFSETQRNKGNFPGRFSGRQFSNSRSEMNVSTLELGDSALYLCASSSLPGPGSYEQYFGPGTRLTVT.